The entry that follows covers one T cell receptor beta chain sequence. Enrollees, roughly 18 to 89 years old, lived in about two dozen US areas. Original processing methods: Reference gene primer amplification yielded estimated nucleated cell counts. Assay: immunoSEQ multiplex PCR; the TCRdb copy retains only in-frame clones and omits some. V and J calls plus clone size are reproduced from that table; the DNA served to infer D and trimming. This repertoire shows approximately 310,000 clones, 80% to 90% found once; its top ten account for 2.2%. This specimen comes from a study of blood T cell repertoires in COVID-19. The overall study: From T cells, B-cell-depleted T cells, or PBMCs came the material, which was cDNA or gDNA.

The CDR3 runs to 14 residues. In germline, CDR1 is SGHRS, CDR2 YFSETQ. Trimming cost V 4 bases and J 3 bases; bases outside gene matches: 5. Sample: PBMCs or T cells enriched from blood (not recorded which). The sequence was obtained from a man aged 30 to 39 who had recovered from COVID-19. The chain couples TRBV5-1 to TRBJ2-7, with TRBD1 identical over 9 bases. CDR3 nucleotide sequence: TGCGCCAGCAGCCGCCAGACAGGGGGCTACGAGCAGTACTTC. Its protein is CASSRQTGGYEQYF.